Included here is one T cell receptor beta chain sequence, with context. The sample comes from a study of blood T cell repertoires in COVID-19. Study overall: Samples representing acute and convalescent COVID-19 were sourced from the United States, Italy and Spain. T cells, B-cell-depleted T cells, or PBMCs supplied cDNA or gDNA.

This CDR3 has 11 residues. Germline CDR1 is GTSNPN and CDR2 is SVGIG (reference sequence). Losses at the gene ends were 5 bases for V and 8 bases for J; bases not matched to a gene: 5. Some clones are missing from TCRdb's copy, which holds only in-frame ones; the method was immunoSEQ multiplex PCR. The data show some 330,000 clones, with roughly 90% seen just once and roughly 4% held by the top ten. The clonotype comes from a woman aged 45-65 years with active or convalescent COVID-19. Sequenced: peripheral blood. The chain carries TRBV30 and TRBJ1-2, with 7 bases identical to TRBD1. The DNA of the CDR3 is TGTGCCTGGGACAGGGAACCGGGCTACACCTTC. This encodes CAWDREPGYTF.